The TCR beta chain described here comes from a study of OX40 agonist ivuxolimab in advanced cancers. Turning to the study itself: Among those treated, three patients had partial responses, one with hepatocellular carcinoma and two with cutaneous melanoma.

Some clones are missing from TCRdb's copy, which holds only in-frame ones; the method was immunoSEQ multiplex PCR. This table has around 29,000 clones, approximately 86% appearing once. The germline V and J ends were trimmed by 4 bases and 12 bases, with 22 bases remaining between them. Germline V gene data show CDR1 as MGHRA and CDR2 as YSYEKL. CDR3 length: 15 amino acids. Of note for this clone: No antigen is known for it.

Overall study findings and caveats: The CD4+ and CD8+ T cells in the blood had expanded clonally by week 6 at 0.1 to 3.0 mg/kg. Nonresponders, in some cases, also had low normalized T-cell clonal expansion. Among the lowest peripheral clonal expansion occurred in 0.1-3.0 mg/kg partial responders.

The V call is TRBV4-1, the J call TRBJ2-1, with D perhaps assigned TRBD1 or TRBD2 (5 bases each). Sequenced material: CD4+ or CD8+ T cells sorted from blood, taken in a trial of the OX40 agonist ivuxolimab. The clonotype originates from an adult with an advanced solid tumor such as melanoma, head and neck, liver or kidney cancer. CDR3 residues: CASSPSGAAIPRQFF. The CDR3 nucleotides are TGCGCCAGCAGCCCCTCCGGGGCAGCGATCCCCCGGCAGTTCTTC.